These 19 T cell receptor beta chains were all obtained from the same sample, sequenced in a study of cytomegalovirus exposure and HLA in healthy donors (dated by TCRdb to the late 2010s). Library preparation employed the immunoSEQ multiplex PCR assay. This is the immuneACCESS table as TCRdb keeps it, with only in-frame sequences that have V and J called. A part of the clones is gone; compared with another copy, unresolved V genes explain less than half, and the rest is unexplained. The sample yields hundreds of thousands of clones; 86% were counted once. The leading ten clones occupy 0.65% to 0.95% of the sample. The sequenced sample was PBMCs. The source of these receptors is a woman younger than 30 in good health and CMV-seronegative.

The chain combines TRBV2 with TRBJ2-5; TRBD1 aligns across 9 bases. Germline V lookup: CDR1 SNHLY, CDR2 FYNNEI. This CDR3 is 15 amino acids long. The J segment lost 5 bases and the V segment lost 2 bases, leaving 6 bases of the junction unmatched. The DNA of the CDR3 is TGTGCCAGCAGTGAAATGGGACAGGGAAGGGAGACCCAGTACTTC. Translation gives CASSEMGQGRETQYF. The variable domain in full, completed from reference TRBV2 and TRBJ2-5, reads EPEVTQTPSHQVTQMGQEVILRCVPISNHLYFYWYRQILGQKVEFLVSFYNNEISEKSEIFDDQFSVERPDGSNFTLKIRSTKLEDSAMYFCASSEMGQGRETQYFGPGTRLLVL.

This clone turned up a few times. The CDR3 DNA reads as TGTGCCAGCAGCCAACGGAATCAGCCCCAGCATTTT. This gives the protein CASSQRNQPQHF. This chain uses TRBV16 with TRBJ1-5; unclear D gene. CDR1 KGHSY and CDR2 FQNENV come from the germline V gene. The length of the CDR3 is 12 residues. Between the trimmed V and J ends, which lost 2 bases and 4 bases, there was a span of 3 bases.

The gene calls are TRBV4-2 and TRBJ1-2; D is undetermined. CDR1 and CDR2 from the germline V gene are LGHNA and YNFKEQ. The CDR3 sequence is 14 residues long. The V and J ends lost 0 bases and 5 bases respectively, with 10 bases between them. The CDR3 nucleotides read TGTGCCAGCAGCCAAGATGGCGGATCTTATGGCTACACCTTC. Its protein is CASSQDGGSYGYTF.

V usage is TRBV6-1 and J usage is TRBJ2-7, with D perhaps TRBD1 (6 bases). In germline, CDR1 is MNHNS, CDR2 SASEGT. This CDR3 comprises 13 residues. The V end was cut by 6 bases, the J end by 3 bases, with 12 bases between. Here the CDR3 DNA reads TGTGCCAGCAGACGGACAGAGGGCTACGAGCAGTACTTC. Its protein is CASRRTEGYEQYF.

The genes are TRBV15 and TRBJ1-2, with D perhaps TRBD1 (6 bases). CDR3 length: 15 amino acids. In germline, CDR1 is LNHNV, CDR2 YYDKDF (reference sequence). The V end lost 5 bases, the J end lost 5 bases, and 18 bases lay between the germline ends. The DNA for the CDR3 is TGTGCCACCAGCTATCACAGCGGGGGGCGGTATGGCTACACCTTC. Residues: CATSYHSGGRYGYTF. The full variable domain, its missing parts supplied by reference TRBV15 and TRBJ1-2, is DAMVIQNPRYQVTQFGKPVTLSCSQTLNHNVMYWYQQKSSQAPKLLFHYYDKDFNNEADTPDNFQSRRPNTSFCFLDIRSPGLGDTAMYLCATSYHSGGRYGYTFGSGTRLTVV.

CDR3 amino acids: CASSLAPGSYIYEQYF. The DNA of the CDR3 is TGTGCCAGCAGCTTAGCCCCAGGGTCCTATATCTACGAGCAGTACTTC. The V and J genes are TRBV7-9 and TRBJ2-7; maybe TRBD1 (5 bases). Trimming cost V 0 bases and J 3 bases, with 15 bases left between them. This CDR3 has 16 amino acids. Germline CDR1 and CDR2: SEHNR and FQNEAQ (reference sequence).

The chain employs TRBV6-1 and TRBJ1-1; 8 nucleotides agree with TRBD1. V trimming: 8 bases; J trimming: 0 bases; junction bases outside the gene matches: 17. The length of the CDR3 is 18 residues. Germline CDR1 reads MNHNS; CDR2 reads SASEGT. Here the CDR3 reads CASCAGGLATFMNTEAFF. DNA for the CDR3: TGTGCCAGCTGTGCAGGGGGCTTAGCCACATTTATGAACACTGAAGCTTTCTTT.

This clone was detected only a few times. The chain joins TRBV10-2 to TRBJ2-7, with 7 nucleotides matching TRBD1. This CDR3 comprises 13 residues. With 2 bases clipped from V and 4 bases from J, the junction kept 2 bases outside the gene matches. The germline gives CDR1 WSHSY, CDR2 SAAADI. CDR3 sequence reads: CASSEGRGYEQYF. CDR3 DNA sequence: TGCGCCAGCAGTGAGGGCAGGGGGTACGAGCAGTACTTC.

The V gene is TRBV27, the J gene TRBJ2-2; D possibly corresponds to TRBD1 (5 bases). Germline assignment: CDR1 MNHEY and CDR2 SMNVEV (reference sequence). The CDR3 totals 16 residues. Trimming shortened V by 5 bases and J by 3 bases, and 16 bases separated the two germline ends. Here the CDR3 reads CASSITGYSYTGELFF. The CDR3 DNA sequence: TGTGCCAGCAGTATAACAGGTTACTCGTACACCGGGGAGCTGTTTTTT.

The rearrangement joins TRBV7-2 to TRBJ2-7; a possible D gene is TRBD1 (6 bases). The CDR3 length is 14 residues. Germline CDR1 reads SGHTA; CDR2 reads FQGNSA. The V end was cut by 6 bases, the J end by 0 bases, with 12 bases between. CDR3 bases: TGTGCCAGCAGAACGGGACAAACCTCCTACGAGCAGTACTTC. Translating it yields CASRTGQTSYEQYF. Looking up the rest from reference TRBV7-2 and TRBJ2-7 gives the full variable domain: GAGVSQSPSNKVTEKGKDVELRCDPISGHTALYWYRQSLGQGLEFLIYFQGNSAPDKSGLPSDRFSAERTGGSVSTLTIQRTQQEDSAVYLCASRTGQTSYEQYFGPGTRLTVT.

The chain combines TRBV7-9 with TRBJ1-2; D may be TRBD1 (6 bases). Germline CDR1 SEHNR, CDR2 FQNEAQ (reference sequence). The CDR3 runs to 15 residues. Deletions cut 5 bases from V and 4 bases from J, with 17 bases between. CDR3 nucleotide sequence: TGTGCCAGCAGCCTGGAGGACAGAGGGCCCTATGGCTACACCTTC. This sequence encodes CASSLEDRGPYGYTF.

Remarks on this clone: Other DNA sequences in the sample encode the same CDR3. This chain joins TRBV28 and TRBJ2-1; 11 bases align to TRBD2. With V trimmed by 1 base and J by 7 bases, 3 bases remained unmatched. Germline V gives CDR1 MDHEN, CDR2 SYDVKM. This CDR3 region has 15 residues. The CDR3 is CASSLLAGGPNEQFF. Here the CDR3 DNA reads TGTGCCAGCAGTTTATTAGCGGGAGGGCCTAATGAGCAGTTCTTC.

V is TRBV27 and J is TRBJ2-7; TRBD2 matches at 13 bases. The germline V gene encodes CDR1 MNHEY and CDR2 SMNVEV (reference sequence). The CDR3 length is 16 residues. Germline trimming cut 5 bases from V and 7 bases from J; bases unmatched to any gene: 11. Here the CDR3 reads CASSPYTSGRADEQYF. Here the CDR3 DNA reads TGTGCCAGCAGTCCTTACACTAGCGGGAGGGCAGATGAGCAGTACTTC.

V gene TRBV9 combines with J gene TRBJ1-1; TRBD1 aligns across 10 bases. CDR1 SGDLS and CDR2 YYNGEE come from the germline V gene. The CDR3 spans 16 residues. The J segment lost 4 bases and the V segment lost 4 bases, leaving 10 bases of the junction unmatched. CDR3 DNA sequence: TGTGCCAGCAGCCTAGATGGCCGGGACAGGGGCACTGAAGCTTTCTTT. Residues: CASSLDGRDRGTEAFF.

The V gene is TRBV28, the J gene TRBJ2-1, with 11 bases lining up with TRBD1. CDR1 and CDR2 (germline): MDHEN, SYDVKM. The CDR3 runs to 17 residues. V lost 7 bases and J lost 5; bases outside the gene matches: 13. CDR3 DNA: TGTGCCAGCACCCCTAACCGGGACAGGGGGTTACACAATGAGCAGTTCTTC. Translating gives CASTPNRDRGLHNEQFF.

The rearrangement uses TRBV19 and TRBJ2-7; D is uncertain. Trimming took 5 bases from V and 3 from J, leaving 11 bases between them. Germline V gene sequence: CDR1 LNHDA, CDR2 SQIVND (reference sequence). This CDR3 contains 13 residues. The CDR3, as DNA: TGTGCCAGTAGTCAATACAGCTACTACGAGCAGTACTTC. This codes for CASSQYSYYEQYF.

The chain couples TRBV7-9 to TRBJ2-1; a weak D match, TRBD1 (6 bases). Germline CDR1 is SEHNR and CDR2 is FQNEAQ (reference sequence). V was pared by 1 base and J by 10 bases, with 11 bases between. The CDR3 consists of 13 residues. The CDR3 coding sequence is TGTGCCAGCAGCTTAGTAGAGGACAGAGAGCAGTTCTTC. Amino acid sequence: CASSLVEDREQFF.

The chain recombines TRBV6-6 with TRBJ2-2, with 8 bases fitting TRBD2. This CDR3 contains 14 residues. Looked up from germline, CDR1 is MNHNY and CDR2 is SVGAGI (reference sequence). Trimming at V came to 8 bases and at J to 1 base, leaving 3 bases not matched to a gene. The CDR3 region has the DNA TGTGCCAGCTTCCGGGGGGGGAACACCGGGGAGCTGTTTTTT. Translated, it gives CASFRGGNTGELFF.

Concerning this clone: Other DNA sequences in this specimen translate into the identical CDR3. CDR3 in DNA: TGTGCCAGCAGCTCCCAGACAGGGAACACTGAAGCTTTCTTT. This sequence encodes CASSSQTGNTEAFF. V usage is TRBV7-9 and J usage is TRBJ1-1; D may be TRBD1 (6 bases). Germline loops: CDR1 SEHNR, CDR2 FQNEAQ (reference sequence). The CDR3 length is 14 residues. V lost 4 bases and J 1 base, leaving 10 bases between the germline ends.